This T cell receptor (beta chain) is from a study of blood T cell repertoires in COVID-19. For the study at large: The cDNA or gDNA used as material had been derived from T cells, B-cell-depleted T cells, or PBMCs.

Participants were aged 18 to 89 years from approximately 24 US areas. Within 2 weeks before study entry, exposed participants met a COVID-19 case. The CDR3 runs 15 residues. Germline V gene sequence: CDR1 MNHEY, CDR2 SVGAGI. Deletions cut 5 bases from V and 0 bases from J, with 11 bases between. Profiled with immunoSEQ multiplex PCR; TCRdb holds only in-frame clones, not every one. The table includes around 270,000 clones, over 80% detected once. This TCR was recovered from a woman between 35 and 50 years old who had been exposed to COVID-19. What was sequenced was PBMCs or T cells enriched from blood (not recorded which). The genes are TRBV6-5 and TRBJ1-3; D is uncertain. The CDR3 loop is CASSRFLSSGNTIYF. In DNA form, the CDR3 reads TGTGCCAGCAGTCGCTTCCTTAGCTCTGGAAACACCATATATTTT.